The following is a T cell receptor (beta chain) sequence with its context. The antigen is not known. This specimen comes from a study of shared clonotypes between healthy human individuals. Several immunoSEQ plates held equal portions of the genomic DNA taken from each subset. Assay used: immunoSEQ multiplex PCR; TCRdb lists only in-frame clones, some missing. Of more than 400,000 clones detected, less than 96% appear once; the ten largest clones hold about 0.064%. The CDR3 extends over 18 amino acids. From germline, CDR1 is MDHEN and CDR2 SYDVKM. Trimming took off 5 bases at V and 4 bases at J, with 24 bases between the two ends. Study-level points and caveats: The study found roughly 5.3% of naive CD4 clonotypes shared across a handful of donors. Larger estimated richness was generally seen in naive subsets than in memory subsets.

The TCR comes from a woman between 25 and 40 years old in good health. The sample taken for sequencing was naive CD4+ T cells sorted from blood. As for subset: CD45RA+ positively selected. The rearrangement joins TRBV28 to TRBJ1-3; no reliable D call. As DNA, the CDR3 is TGTGCCAGCAGTACCCCCCCTTTTAGGCGTTGGGCCGGAAACACCATATATTTT. Translating gives CASSTPPFRRWAGNTIYF.